This T cell receptor (beta chain) appears in the sequencing data of a study of cytomegalovirus exposure and HLA in healthy donors. On the study more broadly: In a later analysis, it was reported that the roughly 130 validation repertoires had been produced on the same platform as the roughly 700 repertoires belonging to the first cohort.

General study points: A few CMV-associated chains were confirmed in vitro to be specific for CMV antigens. Some TCR beta chains (roughly 160 of them) were listed as cytomegalovirus-associated. Most TCR sequences proved rare, with some public TCRs found in many donors.

Looked up from germline, CDR1 is SQVTM and CDR2 is ANQGSEA. This CDR3 spans 12 amino acids. V lost 5 bases, J lost 1 base, and 8 bases lay in between. Profiling relied on immunoSEQ multiplex PCR, and the TCRdb table lists in-frame clones only, not all of them. The top ten clones hold 0.6% to 0.85% of a sample with approximately 90,000 clones, roughly 96% of them seen once. This clone showed up just once. Its antigen is not identified. This clonotype originated in a man in his late teens or twenties in good health and CMV-seronegative. Source material: PBMCs. This chain joins TRBV29-1 and TRBJ2-5; tentative D call: TRBD1 (6 bases). CDR3 residues: CSVNRAQETQYF. The CDR3 region has the DNA TGCAGCGTTAACAGGGCCCAAGAGACCCAGTACTTC.